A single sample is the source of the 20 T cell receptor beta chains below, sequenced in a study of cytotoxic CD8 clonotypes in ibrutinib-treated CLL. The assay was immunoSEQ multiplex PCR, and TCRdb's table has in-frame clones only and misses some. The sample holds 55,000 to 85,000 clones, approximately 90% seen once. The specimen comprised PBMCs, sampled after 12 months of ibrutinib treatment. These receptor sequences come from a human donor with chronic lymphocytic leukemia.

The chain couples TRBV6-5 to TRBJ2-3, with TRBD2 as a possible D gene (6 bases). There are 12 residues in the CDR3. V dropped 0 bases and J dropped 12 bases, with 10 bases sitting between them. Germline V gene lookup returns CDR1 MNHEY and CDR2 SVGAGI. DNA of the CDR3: TGTGCCAGCAGTTACTCGGGGGGATCCCAGTATTTT. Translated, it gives CASSYSGGSQYF.

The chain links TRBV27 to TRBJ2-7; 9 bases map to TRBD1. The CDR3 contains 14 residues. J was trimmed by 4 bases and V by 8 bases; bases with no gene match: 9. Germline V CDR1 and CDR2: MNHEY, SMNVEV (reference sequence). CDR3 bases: TGTGCCAGCGGCTACAGGGGGCGCTGGTACGAGCAGTACTTC. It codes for CASGYRGRWYEQYF.

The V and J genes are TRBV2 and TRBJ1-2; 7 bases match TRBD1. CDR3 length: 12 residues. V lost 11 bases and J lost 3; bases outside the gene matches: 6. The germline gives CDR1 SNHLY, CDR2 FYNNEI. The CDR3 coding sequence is TGTGCCTCCAGGGGGTCCGACTATGGCTACACCTTC. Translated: CASRGSDYGYTF.

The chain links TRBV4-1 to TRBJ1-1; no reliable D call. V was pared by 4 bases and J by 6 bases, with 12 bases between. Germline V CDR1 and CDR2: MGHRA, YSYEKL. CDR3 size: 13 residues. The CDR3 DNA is TGCGCCAGCAGCCTTGGGCCAACGCCTGAAGCTTTCTTT. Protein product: CASSLGPTPEAFF.

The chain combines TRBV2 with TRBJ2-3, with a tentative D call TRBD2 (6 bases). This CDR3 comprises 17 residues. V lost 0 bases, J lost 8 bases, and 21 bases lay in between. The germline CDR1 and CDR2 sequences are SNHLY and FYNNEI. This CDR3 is CASSEALPGAVRGTQYF. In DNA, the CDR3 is TGTGCCAGCAGTGAAGCGCTACCGGGAGCCGTGCGGGGTACGCAGTATTTT. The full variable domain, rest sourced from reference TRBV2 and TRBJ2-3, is EPEVTQTPSHQVTQMGQEVILRCVPISNHLYFYWYRQILGQKVEFLVSFYNNEISEKSEIFDDQFSVERPDGSNFTLKIRSTKLEDSAMYFCASSEALPGAVRGTQYFGPGTRLTVL.

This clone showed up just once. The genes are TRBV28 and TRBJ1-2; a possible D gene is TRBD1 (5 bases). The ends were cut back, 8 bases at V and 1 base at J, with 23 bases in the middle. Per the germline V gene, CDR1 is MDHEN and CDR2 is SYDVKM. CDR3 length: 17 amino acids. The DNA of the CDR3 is TGTGCCAGCGAGTTTATCATAGGACCGGGGCTTAACTATGGCTACACCTTC. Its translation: CASEFIIGPGLNYGYTF.

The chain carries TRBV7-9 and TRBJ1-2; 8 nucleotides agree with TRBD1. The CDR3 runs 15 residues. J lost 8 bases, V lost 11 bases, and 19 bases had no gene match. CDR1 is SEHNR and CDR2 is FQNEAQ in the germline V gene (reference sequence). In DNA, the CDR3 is TGTGCCGTCATCAGGCAGGACAGGGTCCTATTAGGCTACACCTTC. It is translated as CAVIRQDRVLLGYTF.

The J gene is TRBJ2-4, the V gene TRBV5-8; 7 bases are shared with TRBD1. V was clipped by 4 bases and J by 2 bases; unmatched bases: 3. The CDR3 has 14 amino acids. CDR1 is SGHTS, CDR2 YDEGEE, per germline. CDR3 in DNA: TGTGCCAGCAGCCTCAGGGGGTCCAAAAACATTCAGTACTTC. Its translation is CASSLRGSKNIQYF. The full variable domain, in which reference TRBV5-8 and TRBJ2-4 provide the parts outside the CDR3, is EAGVTQSPTHLIKTRGQQATLRCSPISGHTSVYWYQQALGLGLQFLLWYDEGEERNRGNFPPRFSGRQFPNYSSELNVNALELEDSALYLCASSLRGSKNIQYFGAGTRLSVL.

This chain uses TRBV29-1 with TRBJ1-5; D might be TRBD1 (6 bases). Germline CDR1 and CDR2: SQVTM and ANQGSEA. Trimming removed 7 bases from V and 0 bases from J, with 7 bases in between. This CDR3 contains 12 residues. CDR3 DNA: TGCAGCGCAGGGGATAGCAATCAGCCCCAGCATTTT. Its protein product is CSAGDSNQPQHF.

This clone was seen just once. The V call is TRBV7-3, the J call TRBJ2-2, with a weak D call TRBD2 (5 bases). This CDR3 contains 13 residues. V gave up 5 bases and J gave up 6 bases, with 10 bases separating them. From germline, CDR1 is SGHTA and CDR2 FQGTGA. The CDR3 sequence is CASSTQRSGELFF. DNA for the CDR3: TGTGCCAGCAGCACCCAGCGGTCCGGGGAGCTGTTTTTT.

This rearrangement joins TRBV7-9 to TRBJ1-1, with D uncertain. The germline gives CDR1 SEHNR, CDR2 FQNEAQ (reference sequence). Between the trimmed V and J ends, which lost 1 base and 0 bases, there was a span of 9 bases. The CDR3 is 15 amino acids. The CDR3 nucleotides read TGTGCCAGCAGCTTAGAATCAAGGATGAACACTGAAGCTTTCTTT. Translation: CASSLESRMNTEAFF.

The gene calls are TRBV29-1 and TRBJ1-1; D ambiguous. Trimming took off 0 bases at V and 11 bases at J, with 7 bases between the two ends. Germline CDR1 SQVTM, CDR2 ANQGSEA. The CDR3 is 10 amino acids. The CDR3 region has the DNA TGCAGCGTTGAAGAGCGCGGGGCTTTCTTT. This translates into CSVEERGAFF.

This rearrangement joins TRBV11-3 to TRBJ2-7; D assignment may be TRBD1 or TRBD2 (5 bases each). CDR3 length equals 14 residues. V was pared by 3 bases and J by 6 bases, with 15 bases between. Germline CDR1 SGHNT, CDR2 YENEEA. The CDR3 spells CASSFEGTRGEQYF. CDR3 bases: TGTGCCAGCAGCTTTGAGGGGACCCGAGGCGAGCAGTACTTC.

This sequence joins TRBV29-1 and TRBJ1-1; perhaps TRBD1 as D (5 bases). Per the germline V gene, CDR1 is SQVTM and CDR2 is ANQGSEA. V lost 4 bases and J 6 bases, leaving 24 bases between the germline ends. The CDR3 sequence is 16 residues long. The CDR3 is CSVVLIGTLKVPEAFF. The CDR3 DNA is TGCAGCGTTGTCCTAATAGGGACTCTGAAGGTCCCTGAAGCTTTCTTT. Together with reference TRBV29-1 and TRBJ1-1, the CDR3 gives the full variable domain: SAVISQKPSRDICQRGTSLTIQCQVDSQVTMMFWYRQQPGQSLTLIATANQGSEATYESGFVIDKFPISRPNLTFSTLTVSNMSPEDSSIYLCSVVLIGTLKVPEAFFGQGTRLTVV.

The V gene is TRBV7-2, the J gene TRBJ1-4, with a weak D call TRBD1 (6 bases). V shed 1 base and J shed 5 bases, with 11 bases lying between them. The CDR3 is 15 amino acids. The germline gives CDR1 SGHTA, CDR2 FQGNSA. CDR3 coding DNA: TGTGCCAGCAGCTTAGAGGGACAAGTAAATGAAAAACTGTTTTTT. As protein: CASSLEGQVNEKLFF.

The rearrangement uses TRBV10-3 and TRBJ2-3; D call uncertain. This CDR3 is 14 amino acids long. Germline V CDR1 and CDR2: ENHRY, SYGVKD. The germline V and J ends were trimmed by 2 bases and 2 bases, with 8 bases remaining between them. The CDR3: CAISEGQDTDTQYF. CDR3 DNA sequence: TGTGCCATCAGTGAGGGGCAAGACACAGATACGCAGTATTTT.

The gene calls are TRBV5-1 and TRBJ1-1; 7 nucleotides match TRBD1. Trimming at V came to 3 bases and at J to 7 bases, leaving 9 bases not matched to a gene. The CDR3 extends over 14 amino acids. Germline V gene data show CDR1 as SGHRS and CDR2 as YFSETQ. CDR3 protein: CASSSNPGQLEAFF. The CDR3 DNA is TGCGCCAGCAGCTCGAACCCGGGACAGCTTGAAGCTTTCTTT.

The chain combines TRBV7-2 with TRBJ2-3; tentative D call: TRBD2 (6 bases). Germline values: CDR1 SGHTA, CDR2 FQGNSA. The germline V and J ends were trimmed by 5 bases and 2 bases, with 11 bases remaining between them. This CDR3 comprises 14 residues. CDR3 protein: CASSPGLSTDTQYF. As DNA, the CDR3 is TGTGCCAGCAGCCCGGGACTTTCCACAGATACGCAGTATTTT.

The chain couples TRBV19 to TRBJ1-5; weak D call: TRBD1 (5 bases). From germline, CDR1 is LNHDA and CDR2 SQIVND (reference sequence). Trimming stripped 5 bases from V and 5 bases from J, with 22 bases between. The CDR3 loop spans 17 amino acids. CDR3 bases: TGTGCCAGTAGTGATCCCCGGGGGAGGGAGGAGGATCAGCCCCAGCATTTT. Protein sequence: CASSDPRGREEDQPQHF.

Here the CDR3 DNA reads TGCGCCAGCAGCTTGGGGCCTTTGACTACGCACAACAATGAGCAGTTCTTC. Translated, it gives CASSLGPLTTHNNEQFF. The rearrangement links TRBV5-1 to TRBJ2-1, with D possibly matching TRBD2 (5 bases). Trimming removed 0 bases from V and 5 bases from J, with 18 bases in between. This CDR3 is 17 amino acids long. Germline V gene sequence: CDR1 SGHRS, CDR2 YFSETQ.